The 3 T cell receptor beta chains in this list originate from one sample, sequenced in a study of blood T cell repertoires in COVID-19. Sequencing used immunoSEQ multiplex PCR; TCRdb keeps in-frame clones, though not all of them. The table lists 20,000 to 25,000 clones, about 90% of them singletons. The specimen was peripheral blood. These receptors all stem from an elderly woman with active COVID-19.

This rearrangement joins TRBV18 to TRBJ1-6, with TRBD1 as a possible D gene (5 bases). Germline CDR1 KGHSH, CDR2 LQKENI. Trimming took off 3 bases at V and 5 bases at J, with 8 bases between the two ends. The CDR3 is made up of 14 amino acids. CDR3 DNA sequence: TGTGCCAGCTCACCGGGACTGAATAATTCACCCCTCCACTTT. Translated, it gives CASSPGLNNSPLHF.

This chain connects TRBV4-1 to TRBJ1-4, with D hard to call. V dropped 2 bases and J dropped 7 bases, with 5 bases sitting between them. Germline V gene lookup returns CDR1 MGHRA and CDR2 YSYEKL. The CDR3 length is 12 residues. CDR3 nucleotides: TGCGCCAGCAGCCAACTAGGTGAAAAACTGTTTTTT. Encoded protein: CASSQLGEKLFF.

The CDR3 reads CASVRDLGSYEQYF. DNA of the CDR3: TGCGCCAGCGTGAGGGACTTGGGATCCTACGAGCAGTACTTC. The chain recombines TRBV5-1 with TRBJ2-7, with a tentative D call TRBD2 (6 bases). V was clipped by 7 bases and J by 1 base, with 15 bases between them. Germline V gene sequence: CDR1 SGHRS, CDR2 YFSETQ. There are 14 residues in the CDR3.